Following are 3 T cell receptor beta chains from one sample sequenced in a study of cytomegalovirus exposure and HLA in healthy donors. Vbeta (60) and Jbeta (13) primers were used in the PCR. TCRdb's copy holds only in-frame clones and misses some; the assay was immunoSEQ multiplex PCR. Here the sample spans tens of thousands of clones, around two thirds being singletons. The material sequenced was PBMCs. These receptors were collected from a woman in her forties or fifties in good health and CMV-seropositive.

The chain is built from TRBV18 and TRBJ1-1, with 7 bases identical to TRBD1. The CDR3 covers 14 residues. The germline gives CDR1 KGHSH, CDR2 LQKENI. Trimming took 4 bases from V and 5 from J; bases not matched to a gene: 7. The CDR3 coding sequence is TGTGCCAGCTCACTACAGGGGAGGATAACTGAAGCTTTCTTT. Protein sequence: CASSLQGRITEAFF.

Worth noting for this clone: The same CDR3 arises from other DNA sequences in this sample as well. The chain employs TRBV6-5 and TRBJ2-3; D call uncertain. Germline V CDR1 and CDR2: MNHEY, SVGAGI. Between the trimmed V and J ends, which lost 0 bases and 1 base, there was a span of 5 bases. The CDR3 runs 14 residues. The CDR3 spells CASSYSRGTDTQYF. The DNA of the CDR3 is TGTGCCAGCAGTTACTCGAGAGGCACAGATACGCAGTATTTT.

V usage is TRBV4-1 and J usage is TRBJ1-3; a possible D gene is TRBD1 (6 bases). Germline V gives CDR1 MGHRA, CDR2 YSYEKL. The CDR3 consists of 16 residues. The germline V and J ends were trimmed by 1 base and 8 bases, with 18 bases remaining between them. The CDR3 nucleotides read TGCGCCAGCAGCCAAGGGGGACACCACGGGAGGGACACCATATATTTT. It codes for CASSQGGHHGRDTIYF.